This TCR beta chain was captured by sequencing in a study of blood T cell repertoires in COVID-19. Those who participated ranged in age from about 18 to 89 years and resided in about two dozen US areas. In the authors' workflow: Using reference gene primer amplification, nucleated cell counts were estimated. Sequencing used immunoSEQ multiplex PCR; TCRdb keeps in-frame clones, though not all of them. That table supplies the V and J calls and clone size; D and trimming were determined from the DNA. Among roughly 280,000 clones listed, over 80% were seen once. This clone was recorded a few times. Germline CDR1 reads DFQATT; CDR2 reads SNEGSKA (reference sequence). Trimming removed 6 bases at V and 4 bases at J, with 10 bases between. There are 11 residues in the CDR3.

Sequenced sample: PBMCs or T cells enriched from blood (not recorded which). The origin of this receptor is a young woman with acute COVID-19. The V gene is TRBV20-1, the J gene TRBJ2-7; D may be TRBD2 (6 bases). In DNA, the CDR3 is TGCAGTGCGCGGGAAAGATACGAGCAGTACTTC. Translating gives CSARERYEQYF.